These T cell receptor beta chains were read from a single sample in a study of T-cell memory formation after mild COVID-19. TCRdb re-derived calls from the 5' RACE reads in MiXCR, one entry per CDR3 protein. The sample yields around 200,000 distinct CDR3 sequences, roughly 27% seen once. The sample consisted of PBMCs or a T cell subset sorted from them (not recorded which). The receptors were sampled from an adult woman who had mild COVID-19 (a few samples of this study predate the infection). Cell type and time point are not known. CDR3s leave out the opening cysteine and the closing phenylalanine or tryptophan. D genes are given only for firm matches.

V: TRBV11-2
J: TRBJ2-1
D: TRBD2
CDR3: ASRVGGTYNEQF

V: TRBV9
J: TRBJ1-2
D: TRBD1
CDR3: ASSVGRQGDGYT

V: TRBV24-1
J: TRBJ2-7
D: .
CDR3: ATSDFGEQY

V: TRBV5-1
J: TRBJ2-3
D: TRBD2
CDR3: ATSLGTGGSTDTQY

V: TRBV5-6
J: TRBJ2-3
D: .
CDR3: ASSLEGIIADTQY

V: TRBV4-3
J: TRBJ1-4
D: TRBD1
CDR3: ASSQVTGGNEKLF

V: TRBV2
J: TRBJ2-7
D: TRBD1
CDR3: ASSEGGQGYEQY

V: TRBV12-3/TRBV12-4
J: TRBJ1-3
D: .
CDR3: ASSSPEGNGNTIY

V: TRBV12-3/TRBV12-4
J: TRBJ2-2
D: .
CDR3: ASSFPGRTGELF

V: TRBV9
J: TRBJ2-1
D: TRBD1
CDR3: ASSVGTVYNEQF

V: TRBV19
J: TRBJ2-1
D: TRBD2
CDR3: ASSAPWTSGRAGHEQF

V: TRBV6-5
J: TRBJ2-1
D: .
CDR3: ASSKPLARGRSEQF

V: TRBV4-1
J: TRBJ2-7
D: .
CDR3: ASSQVGDISYEQY

V: TRBV6-5
J: TRBJ1-2
D: .
CDR3: ASSLDATYRIYGYT

V: TRBV5-1
J: TRBJ2-1
D: TRBD2
CDR3: ASSSRLAGGYNEQF

V: TRBV5-5
J: TRBJ2-2
D: .
CDR3: ASSLQGNTGELF

V: TRBV20-1
J: TRBJ2-3
D: TRBD1
CDR3: RARSGGEGTDTQY

V: TRBV25-1
J: TRBJ2-5
D: .
CDR3: ASSEVDSQETQY

V: TRBV20-1
J: TRBJ1-6
D: TRBD1
CDR3: SARDNIGGTGYSPLH

V: TRBV7-6
J: TRBJ2-1
D: TRBD2
CDR3: ASSSEAGGPGEQF

V: TRBV12-3/TRBV12-4
J: TRBJ2-1
D: TRBD1
CDR3: ASRSTGPGQGGPYNEQF

V: TRBV7-2
J: TRBJ2-7
D: .
CDR3: ASSLKWRDSEQY

V: TRBV24-1
J: TRBJ2-7
D: .
CDR3: ATSDQPGTDLSYEQY

V: TRBV24-1
J: TRBJ2-1
D: .
CDR3: ATSEVDSVDEQF

V: TRBV3-1
J: TRBJ2-2
D: .
CDR3: ASSQRSVNTGELF

V: TRBV4-1
J: TRBJ2-1
D: .
CDR3: ASSLLRPSSYNEQF

V: TRBV7-6
J: TRBJ1-6
D: .
CDR3: ASSLAGSRSPLH

V: TRBV5-1
J: TRBJ1-1
D: TRBD1
CDR3: ASSLQGQEAF

V: TRBV2
J: TRBJ1-2
D: .
CDR3: ASTMTASSYGYT

V: TRBV20-1
J: TRBJ2-7
D: TRBD2
CDR3: SALGGDVTYEQY

V: TRBV11-2
J: TRBJ2-7
D: TRBD1
CDR3: ASSSTDRDYEQY

V: TRBV5-5
J: TRBJ1-2
D: .
CDR3: ASSLDAANNYGYT

V: TRBV12-3/TRBV12-4
J: TRBJ1-2
D: TRBD1
CDR3: ASSLTGTGYSRGYGYT

V: TRBV30
J: TRBJ2-3
D: .
CDR3: AWRKLGTSPSTDTQY

V: TRBV6-2/TRBV6-3
J: TRBJ1-5
D: .
CDR3: ASRTASNQPQH

V: TRBV7-9
J: TRBJ2-7
D: .
CDR3: ASSLEPPGPRLNYEQY

V: TRBV3-1
J: TRBJ1-6
D: .
CDR3: ASSQESQKANSPLH

V: TRBV3-1
J: TRBJ2-1
D: .
CDR3: ASSLTGHNEQF

V: TRBV20-1
J: TRBJ1-1
D: .
CDR3: SASKGMSDVWMNTEAF

V: TRBV18
J: TRBJ1-1
D: TRBD1
CDR3: ASSPGQGGTEAF

V: TRBV11-1
J: TRBJ2-1
D: TRBD2
CDR3: ASSAGSGVEQF

V: TRBV29-1
J: TRBJ2-7
D: TRBD2
CDR3: SVELLAGPSYEQY

V: TRBV20-1
J: TRBJ1-1
D: .
CDR3: SAFRGNTEAF

V: TRBV5-1
J: TRBJ2-7
D: TRBD2
CDR3: ASSLFLPGLAGKAYEQY

V: TRBV7-8
J: TRBJ2-2
D: .
CDR3: ASSYGTGELF

V: TRBV29-1
J: TRBJ2-7
D: .
CDR3: SVEDQLLQY

V: TRBV7-9
J: TRBJ2-1
D: .
CDR3: ASSFSIGGANNEQF

V: TRBV20-1
J: TRBJ2-7
D: TRBD2
CDR3: SARDPSGRAGYEQY

V: TRBV27
J: TRBJ2-6
D: .
CDR3: ASRQLSGANVLT

V: TRBV2
J: TRBJ2-4
D: .
CDR3: ASSGSRGLGPKNIQY

V: TRBV4-1
J: TRBJ2-1
D: .
CDR3: ASSPRVASNEQF

V: TRBV12-3/TRBV12-4
J: TRBJ1-6
D: .
CDR3: ASSFEPRSSPLH

V: TRBV14
J: TRBJ2-1
D: .
CDR3: ASSPLTDISYNEQF

V: TRBV7-9
J: TRBJ1-6
D: TRBD1
CDR3: ASSLGETGTGYSPLH

V: TRBV4-1
J: TRBJ1-1
D: .
CDR3: ASSQDSPWGGKNTEAF

V: TRBV7-6
J: TRBJ2-7
D: .
CDR3: ASSLIGAGVEQY

V: TRBV5-1
J: TRBJ2-2
D: TRBD2
CDR3: ASTASSGSNTGELF